The 20 T cell receptor beta chains below were found in one sample sequenced in a study of T-cell reconstitution after alpha-beta-depleted transplantation in children. TCRbeta library construction was performed incorporating unique molecular identifiers. TCRdb processed the PCR reads anew with MiXCR; each CDR3 protein has one entry. The sample has fewer than 700,000 distinct CDR3 sequences, 10% to 15% seen once; the top ten hold over 2%. The source was PBMCs, mostly from graft donor cells, collected 360 days after TCRalphabeta/CD19-depleted stem cell transplant. The receptors were gathered from a male patient under 18 who had a stem cell transplant for acute myeloid leukemia, so the T cells may come from the graft donor.

The gene calls are TRBV28 and TRBJ2-3, with a tentative D call TRBD2 (5 bases). Germline CDR1 is MDHEN and CDR2 is SYDVKM. The germline V and J ends were trimmed by 5 bases and 6 bases, with 21 bases remaining between them. The length of the CDR3 is 16 residues. The CDR3 bases are TGTGCCAGCAGTAGCTATTCTAGCTCACCGCCGGATACGCAGTATTTT. It translates to CASSSYSSSPPDTQYF.

This chain links TRBV30 with TRBJ2-7; no reliable D call. The CDR3 sequence is 14 residues long. V gave up 0 bases and J gave up 7 bases, with 16 bases separating them. In germline, CDR1 is GTSNPN, CDR2 SVGIG (reference sequence). This CDR3 reads CAWSVLRTLGEQYF. The DNA of the CDR3 is TGTGCCTGGAGTGTACTTAGGACCCTCGGGGAGCAGTACTTC.

This rearrangement joins TRBV15 to TRBJ1-2, with D possibly being TRBD1 (5 bases). Trimming stripped 2 bases from V and 7 bases from J, with 14 bases between. CDR3 length equals 14 residues. Germline V lookup: CDR1 LNHNV, CDR2 YYDKDF (reference sequence). The CDR3 spells CATSRHRHPGGYTF. CDR3 coding DNA: TGTGCCACCAGCAGACACAGGCACCCAGGTGGCTACACCTTC.

The CDR3 loop is CAISEAGELFF. The CDR3 nucleotides read TGTGCCATCAGTGAGGCCGGGGAGCTGTTTTTT. V and J are TRBV10-3 and TRBJ2-2; no reliable D call. The CDR3 has 11 residues. Trimming pared 2 bases from V and 6 bases from J, leaving 1 base between. The germline V gene has CDR1 ENHRY and CDR2 SYGVKD.

This clonotype was seen only a few times. V usage is TRBV7-2 and J usage is TRBJ1-1, with D uncertain. V was shortened by 7 bases and J by 1 base, with 13 bases between the two germline ends. CDR1 is SGHTA and CDR2 is FQGNSA in the germline V gene. The CDR3 runs 14 residues. In DNA form, the CDR3 reads TGTGCCAGCACCCGGGGAAGGGAGAACACTGAAGCTTTCTTT. It is translated as CASTRGRENTEAFF.

This clonotype has ten or more counts. J is TRBJ2-2 and V is TRBV9; D gene uncertain. Germline V gene data show CDR1 as SGDLS and CDR2 as YYNGEE. V dropped 5 bases and J dropped 6 bases, with 8 bases sitting between them. The CDR3 is 12 residues long. DNA of the CDR3: TGTGCCAGCAGGTTAATTCCCGGGGAGCTGTTTTTT. Its translation: CASRLIPGELFF.

This clonotype has a count of ten or more. The DNA for the CDR3 is TGTGCCAGCAATGAGGAGATGGAGACCCAGTACTTC. Translation gives CASNEEMETQYF. The rearrangement uses TRBV28 and TRBJ2-5; D ambiguous. The CDR3 spans 12 residues. The germline V and J ends were trimmed by 7 bases and 5 bases, with 11 bases remaining between them. From germline, CDR1 is MDHEN and CDR2 SYDVKM.

The chain links TRBV5-1 to TRBJ2-5; TRBD2 matches at 7 bases. The CDR3 covers 14 residues. V lost 2 bases and J lost 4; bases outside the gene matches: 5. Germline values: CDR1 SGHRS, CDR2 YFSETQ. The CDR3 DNA sequence: TGCGCCAGCAGCTTAAGGGCGGGAGCAGAGACCCAGTACTTC. Its translation: CASSLRAGAETQYF.

Many counts were recorded for this clonotype. The chain uses TRBV28 and TRBJ2-2; no definite D call. V was pared by 2 bases and J by 0 bases, with 7 bases between. Germline CDR1 and CDR2: MDHEN and SYDVKM. This CDR3 contains 15 residues. In DNA, the CDR3 is TGTGCCAGCAGTTTAGGGTTGCCGAACACCGGGGAGCTGTTTTTT. Its protein is CASSLGLPNTGELFF.

This clonotype showed up just a few times. The chain combines TRBV29-1 with TRBJ1-1, with D possibly matching TRBD1 (5 bases). Trimming cost V 8 bases and J 7 bases, with 11 bases left between them. There are 10 residues in the CDR3. Germline-derived CDR1 and CDR2 are SQVTM and ANQGSEA. CDR3 in DNA: TGCAGCCCTTTAAGGGGTGAAGCTTTCTTT. It codes for CSPLRGEAFF. The full variable domain, completed using reference TRBV29-1 and TRBJ1-1, is SAVISQKPSRDICQRGTSLTIQCQVDSQVTMMFWYRQQPGQSLTLIATANQGSEATYESGFVIDKFPISRPNLTFSTLTVSNMSPEDSSIYLCSPLRGEAFFGQGTRLTVV.

The rearrangement uses TRBV21-1 and TRBJ2-7. TRBV21-1 is shown as a pseudogene. This CDR3 contains 15 residues. For the CDR3, the DNA is TGTGCCAGCAGCAAAGAATGGAAGCGACCCTACGAGCAGTACTTC. Protein product: CASSKEWKRPYEQYF.

The CDR3 protein is CASSVAASGRESSYNEQFF. The CDR3 region has the DNA TGTGCCAGCAGCGTAGCCGCCAGCGGGAGGGAAAGCTCCTACAATGAGCAGTTCTTC. The J gene is TRBJ2-1, the V gene TRBV9; 10 nucleotides line up with TRBD2. CDR3 length equals 19 residues. CDR1 is SGDLS and CDR2 is YYNGEE in the germline V gene. Trimming removed 0 bases from V and 0 bases from J; junction bases left unmatched: 9.

V is TRBV7-8 and J is TRBJ2-3; D is uncertain. The germline CDR1 and CDR2 sequences are SGHVS and FQNEAQ. V lost 5 bases to trimming and J lost 2 bases, with 14 bases between them. There are 15 residues in the CDR3. The CDR3 sequence is CASSPTRVLTDTQYF. CDR3 DNA: TGTGCCAGCAGCCCTACACGGGTACTCACAGATACGCAGTATTTT.

This clonotype was seen many times. This chain links TRBV12-3 or TRBV12-4 with TRBJ2-3; possible D gene TRBD2, 5 bases. Between the trimmed V and J ends, which lost 7 bases and 7 bases, there was a span of 12 bases. This CDR3 is 12 amino acids long. The CDR3: CASNGPSYTQYF. The CDR3 DNA reads TGTGCCAGCAACGGGCCTAGCTATACGCAGTATTTT.

The chain combines TRBV14 with TRBJ2-7, with 8 bases that match TRBD1. CDR1 is SGHDN and CDR2 is FVKESK in the germline V gene. This CDR3 has 17 amino acids. The V segment lost 3 bases and the J segment 2 bases; nucleotides outside the gene matches: 12. The CDR3 loop reads CASSHIAARGLAYEQYF. The CDR3 DNA follows: TGTGCCAGCAGCCATATAGCGGCCAGGGGGCTGGCCTACGAGCAGTACTTC. Based on the CDR3 plus reference TRBV14 and TRBJ2-7, the full variable domain is EAGVTQFPSHSVIEKGQTVTLRCDPISGHDNLYWYRRVMGKEIKFLLHFVKESKQDESGMPNNRFLAERTGGTYSTLKVQPAELEDSGVYFCASSHIAARGLAYEQYFGPGTRLTVT.

This clonotype was seen a few times. The chain employs TRBV5-1 and TRBJ2-1; the match to TRBD2 covers 12 bases. The V gene's germline CDR1 is SGHRS and CDR2 YFSETQ. With V trimmed by 0 bases and J by 14 bases, 9 bases remained unmatched. There are 15 residues in the CDR3. This chain's CDR3 is CASSLERLAGDVEFF. The CDR3 DNA sequence: TGCGCCAGCAGCTTGGAAAGACTAGCGGGAGACGTGGAGTTCTTC.

This clonotype was seen only a few times. The chain recombines TRBV12-3 or TRBV12-4 with TRBJ2-1; D possibly corresponds to TRBD2 (6 bases). The V and J ends lost 9 bases and 9 bases respectively, with 21 bases between them. The CDR3 loop spans 14 amino acids. The CDR3 reads CASAGIGVGGEQFF. CDR3 nucleotides: TGTGCCAGTGCCGGGATTGGGGTGGGGGGTGAGCAGTTCTTC.

This clonotype was recorded at least ten times. The CDR3: CASSLLLAGAWTDTQYF. Here the CDR3 DNA reads TGTGCCAGCAGTTTACTTCTAGCGGGAGCGTGGACAGATACGCAGTATTTT. This chain links TRBV28 with TRBJ2-3; 10 bases are a match to TRBD2. The CDR3 covers 17 residues. V shed 2 bases, J shed 3 bases, and the junction held 8 bases outside the gene matches. Per germline, CDR1 MDHEN and CDR2 SYDVKM.

This clonotype was observed a few times. The rearrangement joins TRBV7-9 to TRBJ1-1; 11 positions agree with TRBD1. This CDR3 comprises 16 residues. CDR1 and CDR2 (germline): SEHNR, FQNEAQ (reference sequence). Trimming took 5 bases from V and 5 from J; bases not matched to a gene: 10. This CDR3 reads CASSPPGQGVLTEAFF. The CDR3 nucleotides are TGTGCCAGCAGCCCCCCGGGACAGGGGGTCTTAACTGAAGCTTTCTTT.

V usage is TRBV11-2 and J usage is TRBJ1-4, with D possibly matching TRBD1 (6 bases). There are 14 residues in the CDR3. Trimming cost V 2 bases and J 5 bases, with 9 bases left between them. CDR1 is SGHAT, CDR2 FQNNGV, per germline. The CDR3: CASSLSRGNEKLFF. The CDR3 DNA reads as TGTGCCAGCAGCTTATCCAGGGGCAATGAAAAACTGTTTTTT.